The subject of this entry is one TCR beta chain. What it binds is not known. These data come from a study of T cells after posttransplantation cyclophosphamide. Repertoires were generated with immunoSEQ multiplex PCR, while TCRdb's copy carries only in-frame clones and drops some. This sample has 6,500 or so clones, with just under 75% found just once. There are 14 residues in the CDR3. Per germline, CDR1 SGHRS and CDR2 YFSETQ. The V end lost 4 bases, the J end lost 0 bases, and 8 bases lay between the germline ends. Broader study findings: Skin or GI-infiltrating T cells shared few TRB sequences with blood. Donor CD8+ memory clones often dominated recipient blood repertoires at later times.

Treatment was busulfan-fludarabine conditioning, a marrow graft, and cyclophosphamide on days +3 and +4. The rearrangement uses TRBV5-1 and TRBJ1-3; TRBD1 might be the D (6 bases). The receptor comes from a young adult male patient who received an allogeneic stem cell transplant from a related donor, was CMV-positive, and had acute GVHD only. The T cells may come from the graft donor. The material was PBMCs, obtained around 1,400 days after allogeneic stem cell transplant with posttransplant cyclophosphamide. The CDR3 loop reads CASSEQGSGNTIYF. As DNA, the CDR3 is TGCGCCAGCAGCGAACAGGGCTCTGGAAACACCATATATTTT.